These T cell receptor beta chains were read from a single sample in a study of molecular identifiers for immune sequencing clone quantification. One entry per CDR3 protein results from TCRdb running MiXCR on the PCR reads. This sample has approximately 590,000 distinct CDR3 sequences, with around 25% found just once. The sample was naive CD8+ T cells from blood, with Jurkat cell RNA spiked in. The receptor set was obtained from a human donor in good health. Some libraries in this study had Jurkat cell RNA spiked in. Both conserved end residues are part of each CDR3. A D gene is named only where the DNA matches it firmly. The size of a clone is reported for some rows only, either as once, few or many, or as a class for expanded clones.

V: TRBV7-6; J: TRBJ2-5; size: many; D: -; DNA: TGTGCCAGCAGCTTAGTCTCGACGGTACAAGAGACCCAGTACTTC; CDR3: CASSLVSTVQETQYF
V: TRBV4-3; J: TRBJ2-1; size: few; D: -; DNA: TGCGCCAGCAGCCAAGAAGTCGCAGGGCCCACTCCAGATGAGCAGTTCTTC; CDR3: CASSQEVAGPTPDEQFF
V: TRBV5-4; J: TRBJ1-1; size: many; D: TRBD1; DNA: TGTGCCAGCAGAACTGGACAGGGGTACACTGAAGCTTTCTTT; CDR3: CASRTGQGYTEAFF
V: TRBV2; J: TRBJ2-1; size: few; D: -; DNA: TGTGCCAGCCTATGGACAGACATTGACAATGAGCAGTTCTTC; CDR3: CASLWTDIDNEQFF
V: TRBV7-3; J: TRBJ2-2; size: -; D: -; DNA: TGTGCCAGCAGCTCAACAGGGAATGCCGGGGAGCTGTTTTTT; CDR3: CASSSTGNAGELFF
V: TRBV14; J: TRBJ1-1; size: -; D: -; DNA: TGTGCCAGCAGCCTAGATGAGGCGCTAATGAACACTGAAGCTTTCTTT; CDR3: CASSLDEALMNTEAFF
V: TRBV27; J: TRBJ2-7; size: many; D: TRBD1; DNA: TGTGCCAGCAGCCCCATCGACAGGGCCCCCTACGAGCAGTACTTC; CDR3: CASSPIDRAPYEQYF
V: TRBV27; J: TRBJ1-6; size: -; D: -; DNA: TGTGCCAGCAGTTTATCTTCGGAGAGCTCCTATAATTCACCCCTCCACTTT; CDR3: CASSLSSESSYNSPLHF
V: TRBV20-1; J: TRBJ1-1; size: many; D: -; DNA: TGCAGTGCTAGAGATCTGGGGAACACTGAAGCTTTCTTT; CDR3: CSARDLGNTEAFF
V: TRBV19; J: TRBJ2-1; size: -; D: TRBD1; DNA: TGTGCCAGTAGTTTAGGGGACAGCTCCTACAATGAGCAGTTCTTC; CDR3: CASSLGDSSYNEQFF
V: TRBV30; J: TRBJ1-5; size: -; D: -; DNA: TGTGCCTGGAAGGAGGGGTTGAGCAATCAGCCCCAGCATTTT; CDR3: CAWKEGLSNQPQHF
V: TRBV10-2; J: TRBJ1-2; size: -; D: -; DNA: TGCGCCAGCAGTGATTCTAGGGCGTATGGCTACACCTTC; CDR3: CASSDSRAYGYTF
V: TRBV27; J: TRBJ1-2; size: few; D: TRBD1; DNA: TGTGCCAGCAGTTCTACCCAGCTGGACAGGCAGCTCTATGGCTACACCTTC; CDR3: CASSSTQLDRQLYGYTF
V: TRBV6-6; J: TRBJ1-5; size: many; D: TRBD1; DNA: TGTGCCAGCAGTGCGACAGGGATTTGGTCCGTTGGCAATCAGCCCCAGCATTTT; CDR3: CASSATGIWSVGNQPQHF
V: TRBV28; J: TRBJ2-2; size: -; D: -; DNA: TGTGCCAGCAGTTTCCGTGGGGGGATAGACACCGGGGAGCTGTTTTTT; CDR3: CASSFRGGIDTGELFF
V: TRBV29-1; J: TRBJ2-1; size: few; D: -; DNA: TGCAGCGTGGTGACGGGTAGCTCCTACAATGAGCAGTTCTTC; CDR3: CSVVTGSSYNEQFF
V: TRBV20-1; J: TRBJ1-6; size: -; D: -; DNA: TGCAGTGCTAGACCCCAGGGAGGATATAATTCACCCCTCCACTTT; CDR3: CSARPQGGYNSPLHF
V: TRBV9; J: TRBJ2-7; size: many; D: -; DNA: TGTGCCAGCAGCGGACCGTTGAGCGACGAGCAGTACTTC; CDR3: CASSGPLSDEQYF
V: TRBV13; J: TRBJ2-1; size: -; D: -; DNA: TGTGCCAGCAGCTCAACAAGTGGAATGCTCCTCTTC; CDR3: CASSSTSGMLLF
V: TRBV29-1; J: TRBJ2-2; size: many; D: TRBD1; DNA: TGCAGCGTTGAAAACGACAGGGGGTACACCGGGGAGCTGTTTTTT; CDR3: CSVENDRGYTGELFF
V: TRBV2; J: TRBJ2-5; size: few; D: -; DNA: TGTGCCAGCAGTGAAGGGTACAGGGCGATCGAAGAGACCCAGTACTTC; CDR3: CASSEGYRAIEETQYF
V: TRBV13; J: TRBJ2-7; size: many; D: -; DNA: TGTGCCAGCAGCCTAAACAGGGAACCTCCCTACGAGCAGTACTTC; CDR3: CASSLNREPPYEQYF
V: TRBV7-2; J: TRBJ2-3; size: many; D: TRBD1; DNA: TGTGCCAGCAGCTTCCTGATAGCAGCGGACAGGGATGTAGATACGCAGTATTTT; CDR3: CASSFLIAADRDVDTQYF
V: TRBV5-6; J: TRBJ1-2; size: -; D: TRBD1; DNA: TGTGCCAGCAGCTCCGATACAACCCAGGGGGCAGGGTTCTATGGCTACACCTTC; CDR3: CASSSDTTQGAGFYGYTF
V: TRBV6-2/TRBV6-3; J: TRBJ1-2; size: few; D: TRBD1; DNA: TGTGCCAGCAGTCCCTTCCCGGGACAGTACTATGGCTACACCTTC; CDR3: CASSPFPGQYYGYTF
V: TRBV5-6; J: TRBJ2-7; size: many; D: TRBD1; DNA: TGTGCCAGCAGCTTGGATGCGGACAGGGGGTTCGAGCAGTACTTC; CDR3: CASSLDADRGFEQYF
V: TRBV29-1; J: TRBJ2-4; size: many; D: -; DNA: TGCAGCGTTGAAGATCAGGGGATTCAGTACTTC; CDR3: CSVEDQGIQYF
V: TRBV13; J: TRBJ2-3; size: few; D: -; DNA: TGTGCCAGCAGCTTGAGGACTAGAGGGGGGAGGGAAGATACGCAGTATTTT; CDR3: CASSLRTRGGREDTQYF
V: TRBV11-2; J: TRBJ2-5; size: -; D: -; DNA: TGTACCAGCACCGACCTCGTACAGATTAGAGAGACCCAGTACTTC; CDR3: CTSTDLVQIRETQYF
V: TRBV4-1; J: TRBJ2-7; size: few; D: -; DNA: TGCGCCAGCAGCCAAGAGGGTCCGACGAGCTCCTACGAGCAGTACTTC; CDR3: CASSQEGPTSSYEQYF
V: TRBV19; J: TRBJ2-6; size: many; D: -; DNA: TGTGCCAGTAGTATAAATCTCAGGGGCCCCTCTGGGGCCAACGTCCTGACTTTC; CDR3: CASSINLRGPSGANVLTF
V: TRBV4-1; J: TRBJ1-1; size: many; D: -; DNA: TGCGCCAGCAGCCAAGGCCTGGGCAGAACGAACACTGAAGCTTTCTTT; CDR3: CASSQGLGRTNTEAFF
V: TRBV12-3/TRBV12-4; J: TRBJ1-4; size: -; D: -; DNA: TGTGCCAGCAGTTTACTCCAAGGGGAGGGAGGTGAAAAACTGTTTTTT; CDR3: CASSLLQGEGGEKLFF
V: TRBV5-3; J: TRBJ1-4; size: few; D: TRBD1; DNA: TGTGCCAGCAGCTACGGGACAGGGCATGAAAAACTGTTTTTT; CDR3: CASSYGTGHEKLFF
V: TRBV6-1; J: TRBJ1-3; size: few; D: -; DNA: TGTGCCAGCAGTGAAGGTACAGAAAACACCATATATTTT; CDR3: CASSEGTENTIYF
V: TRBV20-1; J: TRBJ2-7; size: few; D: TRBD1; DNA: TGCAGTGCTAGAGATGGAGGGACAGGGTTGTACGAGCAGTACTTC; CDR3: CSARDGGTGLYEQYF
V: TRBV28; J: TRBJ1-6; size: many; D: -; DNA: TGTGCCAGCAGACCGGACAGCTCCTATAATTCACCCCTCCACTTT; CDR3: CASRPDSSYNSPLHF
V: TRBV9; J: TRBJ2-2; size: many; D: -; DNA: TGTGCCAGCAGCGGAGACCCGGGAGGGGGCAACACCGGGGAGCTGTTTTTT; CDR3: CASSGDPGGGNTGELFF
V: TRBV10-3; J: TRBJ2-7; size: -; D: -; DNA: TGTGCCATCAGTGAAGGGACCTACGAGCAGTACTTC; CDR3: CAISEGTYEQYF
V: TRBV4-3; J: TRBJ1-2; size: many; D: -; DNA: TGCGCCAGCAGCCGAGACGGGGCGGGCCTTACTAACTATGGCTACACCTTC; CDR3: CASSRDGAGLTNYGYTF
V: TRBV12-5; J: TRBJ1-1; size: many; D: -; DNA: TGTGCTAGTGGCCGGGGTGCGGTTGAAGCTTTCTTT; CDR3: CASGRGAVEAFF
V: TRBV19; J: TRBJ2-7; size: many; D: -; DNA: TGTGCCAGTAAGGATCCAGGGGGGTACGAGCAGTACTTC; CDR3: CASKDPGGYEQYF